The 9 T cell receptor beta chains presented below share a single source sample, sequenced in a study of T cell changes during pregnancy in multiple sclerosis. Sequencing was performed with immunoSEQ multiplex PCR; in TCRdb, only in-frame clones are kept and a portion is missing. In the table there are tens of thousands of clones, approximately 90% of which are singletons. Here the sequenced sample was CD4+ T cells from peripheral blood mononuclear cells, taken after pregnancy. Every receptor here comes from a female donor in good health, enrolled as a control in a pregnancy study.

The chain carries TRBV5-5 and TRBJ2-7; D ambiguous. V was shortened by 5 bases and J by 2 bases, with 20 bases between the two germline ends. CDR3 length equals 16 residues. Per germline, CDR1 SGHKS and CDR2 YYEKEE (reference sequence). The CDR3 protein is CASSSVAPGNPYEQYF. DNA of the CDR3: TGTGCCAGCAGTTCCGTTGCCCCAGGCAACCCCTACGAGCAGTACTTC.

The CDR3 spells CASSQGGIGNTIYF. CDR3 sequence (DNA): TGCGCCAGCAGCCAAGGGGGCATCGGGAACACCATATATTTT. The chain has TRBV4-3 and TRBJ1-3; the D gene is possibly TRBD1 (5 bases). Germline V gene lookup returns CDR1 LGHNA and CDR2 YSLEER. With 1 base removed from V and 7 bases from J, the gap between germline ends came to 11 bases. The CDR3 extends over 14 amino acids.

The rearrangement links TRBV9 to TRBJ2-5, with 8 bases aligning to TRBD1. Per germline, CDR1 SGDLS and CDR2 YYNGEE. This CDR3 has 18 amino acids. V lost 3 bases and J lost 1; bases outside the gene matches: 14. The CDR3 DNA reads TGTGCCAGCAGCGGGCGGCAGGGGGCGCGGGTTTTCCAAGAGACCCAGTACTTC. It yields the protein CASSGRQGARVFQETQYF.

J is TRBJ1-5 and V is TRBV12-5; perhaps TRBD1 as D (6 bases). Trimming cost V 5 bases and J 11 bases, with 10 bases left between them. Per the germline V gene, CDR1 is LGHNT and CDR2 is FRNRAP. CDR3 size: 11 residues. This CDR3 reads CASGPGQSQHF. The CDR3 coding sequence is TGTGCTAGTGGTCCTGGACAGTCCCAGCATTTT. The variable domain in full, completed from reference TRBV12-5 and TRBJ1-5, reads DARVTQTPRHKVTEMGQEVTMRCQPILGHNTVFWYRQTMMQGLELLAYFRNRAPLDDSGMPKDRFSAEMPDATLATLKIQPSEPRDSAVYFCASGPGQSQHFGDGTRLSIL.

V usage is TRBV4-1 and J usage is TRBJ1-2, with TRBD1 identical over 9 bases. This CDR3 is built from 13 residues. Germline assignment: CDR1 MGHRA and CDR2 YSYEKL. Trimming took 4 bases from V and 8 from J; bases not matched to a gene: 5. The DNA for the CDR3 is TGCGCCAGCAGCCGGACAGGGGTTGGCGGCTACACCTTC. Its translation: CASSRTGVGGYTF.

The chain has TRBV28 and TRBJ1-4; no firm D call. Germline CDR1 reads MDHEN; CDR2 reads SYDVKM. The CDR3 length is 13 residues. V was cut by 7 bases and J by 3 bases, with 9 bases left in between. CDR3: CASTTLPNEKLFF. CDR3 nucleotides: TGTGCCAGCACTACTCTTCCTAATGAAAAACTGTTTTTT.

CDR3 protein: CATSRDLSQGQGREEQYF. As DNA, the CDR3 is TGTGCCACCAGCAGAGATCTTTCCCAGGGACAGGGGAGAGAAGAGCAGTACTTC. V usage is TRBV15 and J usage is TRBJ2-7; 10 bases are shared with TRBD1. The junction had 15 bases not matched to a gene; V was cut back by 0 bases and J by 7 bases. CDR1 and CDR2 from the germline V gene are LNHNV and YYDKDF (reference sequence). The CDR3 covers 18 residues. The full variable domain, in which reference TRBV15 and TRBJ2-7 provide the parts outside the CDR3, is DAMVIQNPRYQVTQFGKPVTLSCSQTLNHNVMYWYQQKSSQAPKLLFHYYDKDFNNEADTPDNFQSRRPNTSFCFLDIRSPGLGDTAMYLCATSRDLSQGQGREEQYFGPGTRLTVT.

The rearrangement joins TRBV7-9 to TRBJ2-1; TRBD2 matches 13 bases. CDR1 and CDR2 from the germline V gene are SEHNR and FQNEAQ (reference sequence). The junction had 7 bases not matched to a gene; V was cut back by 5 bases and J by 3 bases. This CDR3 has 17 residues. Here the CDR3 DNA reads TGTGCCAGCAGCCGAACTAGCGGGGGGGCCTACTACAATGAGCAGTTCTTC. It specifies CASSRTSGGAYYNEQFF.

The gene calls are TRBV2 and TRBJ1-1, with 9 nucleotides matching TRBD1. The CDR3 runs to 14 residues. Losses at the gene ends were 8 bases for V and 6 bases for J; bases not matched to a gene: 10. Germline CDR1 SNHLY, CDR2 FYNNEI. DNA of the CDR3: TGTGCCAGCCTACGGGGACAGGGTTACGCTGAAGCTTTCTTT. It yields the protein CASLRGQGYAEAFF.